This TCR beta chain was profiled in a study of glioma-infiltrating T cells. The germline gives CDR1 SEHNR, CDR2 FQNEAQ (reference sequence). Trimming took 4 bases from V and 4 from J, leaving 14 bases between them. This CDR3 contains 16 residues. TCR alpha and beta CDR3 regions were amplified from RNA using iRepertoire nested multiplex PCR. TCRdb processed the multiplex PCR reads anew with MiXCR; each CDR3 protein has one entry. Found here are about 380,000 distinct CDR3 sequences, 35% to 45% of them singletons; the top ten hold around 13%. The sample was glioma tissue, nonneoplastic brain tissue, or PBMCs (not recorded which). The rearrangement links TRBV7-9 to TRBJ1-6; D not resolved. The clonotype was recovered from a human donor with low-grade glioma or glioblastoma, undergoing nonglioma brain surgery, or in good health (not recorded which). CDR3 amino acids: CASSSVRFDYNSPLHF. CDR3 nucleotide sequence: TGTGCCAGCAGCTCCGTTCGTTTTGATTATAATTCACCCCTCCACTTT.